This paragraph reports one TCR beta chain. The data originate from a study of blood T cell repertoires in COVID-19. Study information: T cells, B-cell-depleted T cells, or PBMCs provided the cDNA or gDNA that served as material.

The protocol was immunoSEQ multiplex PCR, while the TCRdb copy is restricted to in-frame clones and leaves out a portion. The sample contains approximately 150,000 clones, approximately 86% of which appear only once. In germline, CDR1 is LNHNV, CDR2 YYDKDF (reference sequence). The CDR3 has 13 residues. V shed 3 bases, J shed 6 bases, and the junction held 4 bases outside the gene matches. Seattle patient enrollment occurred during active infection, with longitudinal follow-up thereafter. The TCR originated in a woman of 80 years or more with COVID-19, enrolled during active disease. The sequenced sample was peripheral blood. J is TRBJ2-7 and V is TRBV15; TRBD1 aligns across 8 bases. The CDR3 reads CATSSFGQGEQYF. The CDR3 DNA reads TGTGCCACCAGCAGCTTCGGACAGGGCGAGCAGTACTTC. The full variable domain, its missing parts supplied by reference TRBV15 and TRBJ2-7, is DAMVIQNPRYQVTQFGKPVTLSCSQTLNHNVMYWYQQKSSQAPKLLFHYYDKDFNNEADTPDNFQSRRPNTSFCFLDIRSPGLGDTAMYLCATSSFGQGEQYFGPGTRLTVT.